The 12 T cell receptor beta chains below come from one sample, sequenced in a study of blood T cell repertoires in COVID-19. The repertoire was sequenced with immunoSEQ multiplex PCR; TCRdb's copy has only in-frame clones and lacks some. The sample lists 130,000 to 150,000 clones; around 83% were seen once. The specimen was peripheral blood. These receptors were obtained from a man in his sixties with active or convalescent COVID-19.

CDR3 bases: TGTGCCAGCAGTTACTCTCTGCGACAAAAGAACACTGAAGCTTTCTTT. Amino acid sequence: CASSYSLRQKNTEAFF. This chain uses TRBV6-5 with TRBJ1-1; D unresolved. V was shortened by 0 bases and J by 1 base, with 12 bases between the two germline ends. This CDR3 has 16 residues. Germline V gene sequence: CDR1 MNHEY, CDR2 SVGAGI.

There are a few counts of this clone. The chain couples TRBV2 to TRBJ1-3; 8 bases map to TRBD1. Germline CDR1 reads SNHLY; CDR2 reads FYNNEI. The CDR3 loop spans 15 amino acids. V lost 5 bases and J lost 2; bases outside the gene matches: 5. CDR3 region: CASSPIQGAGNTIYF. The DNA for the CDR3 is TGTGCCAGCAGTCCCATACAGGGGGCTGGAAACACCATATATTTT.

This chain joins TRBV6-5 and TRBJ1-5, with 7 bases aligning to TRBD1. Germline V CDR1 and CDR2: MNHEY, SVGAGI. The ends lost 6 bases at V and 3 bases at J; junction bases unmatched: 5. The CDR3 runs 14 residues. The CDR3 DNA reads TGTGCCAGCAGGAAGACAGGGCTCAATCAGCCCCAGCATTTT. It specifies CASRKTGLNQPQHF.

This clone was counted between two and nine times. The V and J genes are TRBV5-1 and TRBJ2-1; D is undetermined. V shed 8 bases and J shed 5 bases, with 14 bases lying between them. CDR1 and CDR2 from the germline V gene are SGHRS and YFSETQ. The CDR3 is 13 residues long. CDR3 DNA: TGCGCCAGTTCCCCGTACTATAACAATGAGCAGTTCTTC. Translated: CASSPYYNNEQFF.

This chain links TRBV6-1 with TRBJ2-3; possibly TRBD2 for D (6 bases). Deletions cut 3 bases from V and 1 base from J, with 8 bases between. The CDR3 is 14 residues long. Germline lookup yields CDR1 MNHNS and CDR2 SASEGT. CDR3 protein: CASSEGGGTDTQYF. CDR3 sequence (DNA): TGTGCCAGCAGTGAGGGCGGGGGCACAGATACGCAGTATTTT.

The CDR3 nucleotides read TGTGCCAGCAGCTCATTGACTAGCGGGAGGCACAATGAGCAGTTCTTC. It yields the protein CASSSLTSGRHNEQFF. V and J are TRBV11-3 and TRBJ2-1; the match to TRBD2 covers 13 bases. Losses at the gene ends were 4 bases for V and 5 bases for J; bases not matched to a gene: 5. This CDR3 comprises 16 residues. CDR1 is SGHNT, CDR2 YENEEA, per germline.

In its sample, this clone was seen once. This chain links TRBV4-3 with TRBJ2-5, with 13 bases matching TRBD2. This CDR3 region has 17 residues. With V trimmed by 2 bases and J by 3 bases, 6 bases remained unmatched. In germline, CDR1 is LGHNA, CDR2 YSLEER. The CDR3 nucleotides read TGCGCCAGCAGCCAAACAATGGGACTAGCGGGAAAAGAGACCCAGTACTTC. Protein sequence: CASSQTMGLAGKETQYF.

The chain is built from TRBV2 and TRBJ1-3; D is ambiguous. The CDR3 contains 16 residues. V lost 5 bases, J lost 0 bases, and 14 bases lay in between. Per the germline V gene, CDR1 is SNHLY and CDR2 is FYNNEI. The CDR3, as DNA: TGTGCCAGCAGTCGAGAGGGCCCCTTCTCTGGAAACACCATATATTTT. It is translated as CASSREGPFSGNTIYF.

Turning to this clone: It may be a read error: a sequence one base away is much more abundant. CDR3 sequence: CARRRGGAGEQFF. In DNA, the CDR3 is TGTGCCCGCAGACGAGGGGGGGCGGGTGAGCAGTTCTTC. This sequence joins TRBV3-1 (or the pseudogene TRBV3-2) and TRBJ2-1, with D maybe TRBD2 (7 bases). The CDR3 covers 13 residues. Germline V gene data show CDR1 as LGHDT and CDR2 as YNNKEL (reference sequence).

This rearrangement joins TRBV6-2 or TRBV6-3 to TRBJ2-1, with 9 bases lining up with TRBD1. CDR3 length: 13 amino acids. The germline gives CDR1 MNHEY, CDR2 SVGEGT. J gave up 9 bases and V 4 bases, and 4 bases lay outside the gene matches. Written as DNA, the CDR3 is TGTGCCAGCAGTTGGGACAGGGACCGTGAGCAGTTCTTC. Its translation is CASSWDRDREQFF.

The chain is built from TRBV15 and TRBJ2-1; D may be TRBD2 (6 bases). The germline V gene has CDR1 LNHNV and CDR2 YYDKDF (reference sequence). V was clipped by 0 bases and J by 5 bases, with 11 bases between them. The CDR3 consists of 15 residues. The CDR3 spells CATSRDRENHNEQFF. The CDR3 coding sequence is TGTGCCACCAGCAGAGATCGGGAGAACCACAATGAGCAGTTCTTC.

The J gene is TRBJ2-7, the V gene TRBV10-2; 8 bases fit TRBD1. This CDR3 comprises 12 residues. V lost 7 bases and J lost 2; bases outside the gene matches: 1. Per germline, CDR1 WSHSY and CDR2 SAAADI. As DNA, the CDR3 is TGCGCCAGCATGACAGGGGCCTACGAGCAGTACGTC. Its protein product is CASMTGAYEQYV.